This T cell receptor (beta chain) was observed in a study of regulatory T cells in long-lasting Graves disease. iRepertoire HTBI primers and Arm-PCR of CDR3 regions built TCR beta libraries. In the original analysis: The samples yielded fewer than 75 TRBV and about 15 TRBJ segments. TCRdb recomputed calls from the multiplex PCR reads with MiXCR, one row per CDR3 protein. TCRdb, not the authors, supplied the V and J calls. The sample lists more than 300,000 distinct CDR3 sequences, about 20% occurring once. This clonotype was seen many times. The antigen remains unidentified. Study-level points and caveats: TCR diversity in persistent Graves' patients was below that of newly diagnosed ones. Persistent disease showed a preference for TRBV28, TRBJ1-2 and TRBJ2-5.

This CDR3 has 14 residues. Trimming left V 3 bases short and J 2 bases short, with 11 bases between. Time point denoted: persistent/refractory GD, antithyroid drugs over 5 years with positive TRAb. RNA extracted from PBMCs served as the sequencing template. The V call is TRBV12-3 or TRBV12-4, the J call TRBJ2-7; D uncertain. This TCR was recovered from a female donor with Graves disease. The material sequenced was peripheral blood mononuclear cells (PBMCs), taken when the disease was refractory, from a patient treated with antithyroid drugs. As DNA, the CDR3 is TGTGCCAGCAGTTTTTCTAGTGGACCCTACGAGCAGTACTTC. It encodes CASSFSSGPYEQYF.